This T cell receptor beta chain was documented in a study of blood T cell repertoires in COVID-19. Study-wide context: Acute and convalescent COVID-19 specimens originated in the United States, Italy and Spain. Sample material is recorded as cDNA or gDNA derived from T cells, B-cell-depleted T cells, or PBMCs.

CDR1 and CDR2 from the germline V gene are SGDLS and YYNGEE. V lost 3 bases and J 3 bases, leaving 13 bases between the germline ends. CDR3 length equals 15 residues. The authors' processing: Amplification from reference gene primers served as the basis for estimated nucleated cell counts. Assay: immunoSEQ multiplex PCR; the TCRdb copy retains only in-frame clones and omits some. V, J and clone size derive from that table, while D and trimming were established from the DNA sequence. Of 75,000 or so clones in the sample, 88% were seen once. Sequenced: peripheral blood. The chain couples TRBV9 to TRBJ2-1; possibly TRBD2 for D (6 bases). The TCR comes from a man in his fifties or sixties with acute or convalescent COVID-19. The CDR3 is CASSAGLANYNEQFF. The CDR3 bases are TGTGCCAGCAGCGCGGGACTGGCCAACTACAATGAGCAGTTCTTC. The full variable domain, with the rest looked up from reference TRBV9 and TRBJ2-1, is DSGVTQTPKHLITATGQRVTLRCSPRSGDLSVYWYQQSLDQGLQFLIQYYNGEERAKGNILERFSAQQFPDLHSELNLSSLELGDSALYFCASSAGLANYNEQFFGPGTRLTVL.